These 15 T cell receptor beta chains originate from one sample sequenced in a study of lymphopenia after photon versus proton radiotherapy. Here immunoSEQ multiplex PCR was the method, and the copy in TCRdb shows in-frame clones only, minus some. The sample lists about 83,000 clones; around four fifths were seen once. Specimen: peripheral blood, collected from a patient treated with proton-based radiotherapy. The receptors stem from a man in his fifties or sixties with pancreatic cancer.

The chain carries TRBV4-3 and TRBJ1-1; D is possibly TRBD1 (5 bases). The CDR3 extends over 13 amino acids. CDR1 is LGHNA and CDR2 is YSLEER in the germline V gene. Deletions cut 2 bases from V and 8 bases from J, with 12 bases between. CDR3 sequence (DNA): TGCGCCAGCAGCCAATACGGACAAACCGAAGCTTTCTTT. Its translation is CASSQYGQTEAFF.

This clone has a handful of counts. The chain recombines TRBV4-3 with TRBJ2-5; TRBD2 matches at 13 bases. V shed 0 bases, J shed 5 bases, and the junction held 6 bases outside the gene matches. The CDR3 has 17 residues. Germline V lookup: CDR1 LGHNA, CDR2 YSLEER. The CDR3 coding sequence is TGCGCCAGCAGCCAAGATATCACTAGCGGGAGGGTTGAGACCCAGTACTTC. It is translated as CASSQDITSGRVETQYF.

The CDR3 is CASSPHPAGGPGDEQFF. The CDR3 coding sequence is TGTGCCAGCAGTCCCCACCCCGCGGGAGGGCCTGGGGATGAGCAGTTCTTC. The chain carries TRBV28 and TRBJ2-1; 9 bases are shared with TRBD2. With 5 bases clipped from V and 8 bases from J, the junction kept 16 bases outside the gene matches. Germline V gene sequence: CDR1 MDHEN, CDR2 SYDVKM. The CDR3 covers 17 residues.

The chain couples TRBV4-2 to TRBJ2-5; D uncertain. The CDR3 length is 15 residues. Germline CDR1 and CDR2: LGHNA and YNFKEQ. Between the trimmed V and J ends, which lost 1 base and 0 bases, there was a span of 9 bases. CDR3 loop: CASSQGDRDQETQYF. The CDR3, as DNA: TGTGCCAGCAGCCAAGGGGATCGGGACCAAGAGACCCAGTACTTC.

The V and J genes are TRBV28 and TRBJ1-1; TRBD1 might be the D (5 bases). The ends were cut back, 6 bases at V and 1 base at J, with 9 bases in the middle. The CDR3 consists of 13 residues. Germline CDR1 MDHEN, CDR2 SYDVKM. CDR3 loop: CASRGAWNTEAFF. The CDR3, as DNA: TGTGCCAGCAGAGGGGCTTGGAACACTGAAGCTTTCTTT. The variable domain in full, with the rest retrieved from reference TRBV28 and TRBJ1-1, is DVKVTQSSRYLVKRTGEKVFLECVQDMDHENMFWYRQDPGLGLRLIYFSYDVKMKEKGDIPEGYSVSREKKERFSLILESASTNQTSMYLCASRGAWNTEAFFGQGTRLTVV.

This clone was seen more than once but under ten times. The V gene is TRBV27, the J gene TRBJ1-2, with D possibly matching TRBD1 (6 bases). Germline V gene lookup returns CDR1 MNHEY and CDR2 SMNVEV (reference sequence). The CDR3 runs 14 residues. V lost 3 bases, J lost 10 bases, and 18 bases lay in between. The CDR3 sequence is CASSFTGFPFDYTF. As DNA, the CDR3 is TGTGCCAGCAGTTTTACAGGGTTCCCTTTTGACTACACCTTC.

The V call is TRBV4-3, the J call TRBJ2-3; tentatively, D is TRBD1 or TRBD2 (5 bases each). CDR3 length: 15 amino acids. Looked up from germline, CDR1 is LGHNA and CDR2 is YSLEER. Trimming removed 1 base at V and 6 bases at J, with 14 bases between. In DNA form, the CDR3 reads TGCGCCAGCAGCCAAGCTACAGGAGGTATGGATACGCAGTATTTT. It yields the protein CASSQATGGMDTQYF.

The chain uses TRBV7-2 and TRBJ1-5, with 7 bases lining up with TRBD1. There are 15 residues in the CDR3. Germline V CDR1 and CDR2: SGHTA, FQGNSA. After removal of 5 bases from V and 7 bases from J, the junction contained 11 bases not matched to a gene. CDR3 in DNA: TGTGCCAGCAGCCTAACCCGACAGGGAAGCCAGCCCCAGCATTTT. This gives the protein CASSLTRQGSQPQHF.

The V and J genes are TRBV29-1 and TRBJ2-5, with TRBD2 matching 8 bases. Germline V gives CDR1 SQVTM, CDR2 ANQGSEA. Trimming took 6 bases from V and 5 from J; bases not matched to a gene: 5. This CDR3 is built from 12 residues. This chain's CDR3 is CSVTSGRETQYF. Written as DNA, the CDR3 is TGCAGCGTAACTAGCGGCAGGGAGACCCAGTACTTC.

This clone was recorded once. J is TRBJ2-7 and V is TRBV11-3, with D hard to call. This CDR3 contains 14 residues. V lost 1 base, J lost 2 bases, and 9 bases lay in between. The germline V gene has CDR1 SGHNT and CDR2 YENEEA. The CDR3 DNA sequence: TGTGCCAGCAGCTTAGCTGGGCTGACCTACGAGCAGTACTTC. Its protein is CASSLAGLTYEQYF. Full variable domain (rest looked up from reference TRBV11-3 and TRBJ2-7): EAGVVQSPRYKIIEKKQPVAFWCNPISGHNTLYWYLQNLGQGPELLIRYENEEAVDDSQLPKDRFSAERLKGVDSTLKIQPAELGDSAVYLCASSLAGLTYEQYFGPGTRLTVT.

V usage is TRBV27 and J usage is TRBJ1-1; no clear D gene. The CDR3 is 13 amino acids. Germline CDR1 is MNHEY and CDR2 is SMNVEV (reference sequence). V lost 5 bases, J lost 0 bases, and 7 bases lay in between. CDR3 sequence reads: CASSPLMNTEAFF. In DNA form, the CDR3 reads TGTGCCAGCAGTCCCTTGATGAACACTGAAGCTTTCTTT.

The chain couples TRBV9 to TRBJ2-5, with 8 bases matching TRBD2. The CDR3 spans 16 residues. Germline CDR1 and CDR2: SGDLS and YYNGEE. V shed 0 bases, J shed 1 base, and the junction held 5 bases outside the gene matches. The CDR3 DNA is TGTGCCAGCAGCGTAGGAGTAGCGGGGATCCAAGAGACCCAGTACTTC. This gives the protein CASSVGVAGIQETQYF.

With regard to this clone: The identical CDR3 is also encoded by other nucleotide sequences in the sample. The rearrangement uses TRBV7-3 and TRBJ1-1, with 9 bases matching TRBD1. CDR3 length: 13 residues. The J segment lost 4 bases and the V segment lost 3 bases, leaving 0 bases of the junction unmatched. Germline V gives CDR1 SGHTA, CDR2 FQGTGA. CDR3 nucleotides: TGTGCCAGCAGCTTGACAGGGGGCACTGAAGCTTTCTTT. It yields the protein CASSLTGGTEAFF.

The gene calls are TRBV11-2 and TRBJ2-1, with 9 bases matching TRBD1. The V segment lost 5 bases and the J segment 7 bases; nucleotides outside the gene matches: 9. This CDR3 has 15 residues. Per germline, CDR1 SGHAT and CDR2 FQNNGV. This CDR3 reads CASSPDRGGSNEQFF. For the CDR3, the DNA is TGTGCCAGCAGCCCTGACAGGGGGGGATCGAATGAGCAGTTCTTC.

The chain recombines TRBV6-5 with TRBJ1-1; tentatively, D is TRBD1 (6 bases). Trimming pared 4 bases from V and 0 bases from J, leaving 15 bases between. CDR1 and CDR2 from the germline V gene are MNHEY and SVGAGI. This CDR3 is 16 amino acids long. In DNA, the CDR3 is TGTGCCAGCAGTTTAGGACAGAGATACATGAACACTGAAGCTTTCTTT. Its protein is CASSLGQRYMNTEAFF.